This TCR beta chain derives from a study of blood T cell repertoires in COVID-19. Overall study context: From the United States, Italy and Spain came samples of acute and convalescent COVID-19. Nucleic acid was either cDNA or gDNA, and it came from T cells, B-cell-depleted T cells, or PBMCs.

This clone has more than one count but fewer than ten. Seattle's cohort entered during active infection and was followed longitudinally. This CDR3 is 15 amino acids long. The germline CDR1 and CDR2 sequences are SGHAT and FQNNGV. Trimming removed 5 bases from V and 5 bases from J; junction bases left unmatched: 9. Some clones are missing from TCRdb's copy, which holds only in-frame ones; the method was immunoSEQ multiplex PCR. The sample has around 230,000 clones; approximately 84% are singletons. Sequencing used peripheral blood. This clonotype originated in a man in his fifties with COVID-19, enrolled during active disease. The chain has TRBV11-2 and TRBJ2-1, with TRBD2 matching over 7 bases. CDR3 nucleotides: TGTGCCAGCAGCCCCCAGCGGGAAAGGAACAATGAGCAGTTCTTC. It is translated as CASSPQRERNNEQFF. Complete variable domain (other parts from reference TRBV11-2 and TRBJ2-1): EAGVAQSPRYKIIEKRQSVAFWCNPISGHATLYWYQQILGQGPKLLIQFQNNGVVDDSQLPKDRFSAERLKGVDSTLKIQPAKLEDSAVYLCASSPQRERNNEQFFGPGTRLTVL.